The present T cell receptor beta chain was sequenced within a study of blood T cells in healthy people across ages. This clonotype was seen a handful of times. It was with a sample-barcoded 5' primer and a J-beta primer mix that a second PCR of about 7 to 12 cycles was run. MiXCR, run by TCRdb on the 5' RACE reads, gives a single entry per CDR3 protein. This sample has hundreds of thousands of distinct CDR3 sequences, with 40% to 45% found just once. The CDR3 contains 14 residues. Germline lookup yields CDR1 SGHTA and CDR2 FQGNSA. Trimming pared 5 bases from V and 0 bases from J, leaving 11 bases between.

The rearrangement joins TRBV7-2 to TRBJ2-7; TRBD1 is a possible D gene (6 bases). The TCR comes from a man older than 75 in good health. Sequencing was done on a sample of blood. The CDR3 sequence: CASSPGTPSYEQYF. In DNA form, the CDR3 reads TGTGCCAGCAGCCCCGGGACACCCTCCTACGAGCAGTACTTC.